A single sample is the source of the 30 T cell receptor beta chains below, sequenced in a study of blood T cell repertoires in COVID-19. Data came from immunoSEQ multiplex PCR; TCRdb stores just in-frame clones and leaves some out. This sample has roughly 230,000 clones; 65% to 90% occur once, and the top ten carry 4% to 6%. Material for sequencing was peripheral blood. All receptors come from a man aged 50 or older with COVID-19, enrolled during active disease.

This chain uses TRBV27 with TRBJ2-5; D may be TRBD2 (5 bases). The CDR3 runs to 13 residues. Per the germline V gene, CDR1 is MNHEY and CDR2 is SMNVEV (reference sequence). V was cut by 5 bases and J by 4 bases, with 11 bases left in between. CDR3 sequence: CASSPWAGETQYF. The CDR3 coding sequence is TGTGCCAGCAGTCCATGGGCGGGAGAGACCCAGTACTTC.

The chain has TRBV18 and TRBJ2-3; the match to TRBD2 covers 11 bases. The CDR3 runs to 17 residues. J was trimmed by 3 bases and V by 3 bases; bases with no gene match: 8. Germline V gene lookup returns CDR1 KGHSH and CDR2 LQKENI. The CDR3 DNA reads TGTGCCAGCTCACCTAGCGGGGGGGCCGGTTGGACAGATACGCAGTATTTT. It translates to CASSPSGGAGWTDTQYF.

The gene calls are TRBV6-5 and TRBJ2-2; 8 nucleotides match TRBD1. V gave up 7 bases and J gave up 0 bases; unmatched junction bases: 4. Germline-derived CDR1 and CDR2 are MNHEY and SVGAGI. The CDR3 covers 15 residues. The CDR3 spells CASTKDRANTGELFF. CDR3 DNA: TGTGCCAGCACCAAGGACAGGGCGAACACCGGGGAGCTGTTTTTT.

The genes are TRBV30 and TRBJ1-5; 9 positions agree with TRBD1. CDR1 is GTSNPN and CDR2 is SVGIG in the germline V gene (reference sequence). The CDR3 has 16 residues. Losses at the gene ends were 2 bases for V and 1 base for J; bases not matched to a gene: 6. For the CDR3, the DNA is TGTGCCTGGAGTTTCTACGGGACAGGGAGCAATCAGCCCCAGCATTTT. It codes for CAWSFYGTGSNQPQHF.

The chain recombines TRBV7-2 with TRBJ1-5, with 7 positions matching TRBD1. Germline-derived CDR1 and CDR2 are SGHTA and FQGNSA. The CDR3 sequence is 15 residues long. V lost 4 bases and J lost 3; bases outside the gene matches: 6. CDR3 in amino acids: CASSYKTGTNQPQHF. CDR3 coding DNA: TGTGCCAGCAGCTACAAGACAGGGACCAATCAGCCCCAGCATTTT.

The genes are TRBV29-1 and TRBJ1-1; 7 bases match TRBD1. Germline assignment: CDR1 SQVTM and CDR2 ANQGSEA. The junction had 13 bases not matched to a gene; V was cut back by 7 bases and J by 5 bases. This CDR3 is built from 14 residues. CDR3 loop: CSAIDRQGGTEAFF. The CDR3 DNA is TGCAGCGCCATAGACCGACAGGGCGGGACTGAAGCTTTCTTT.

This chain links TRBV2 with TRBJ2-3; 10 bases match TRBD2. The germline V gene encodes CDR1 SNHLY and CDR2 FYNNEI. J gave up 0 bases and V 5 bases, and 2 bases lay outside the gene matches. The CDR3 has 15 amino acids. DNA for the CDR3: TGTGCCAGCAGTACTAGCGGGGCTAGCACAGATACGCAGTATTTT. Translation: CASSTSGASTDTQYF. The whole variable domain, remainder taken from reference TRBV2 and TRBJ2-3, is EPEVTQTPSHQVTQMGQEVILRCVPISNHLYFYWYRQILGQKVEFLVSFYNNEISEKSEIFDDQFSVERPDGSNFTLKIRSTKLEDSAMYFCASSTSGASTDTQYFGPGTRLTVL.

This clone was counted between two and nine times. This rearrangement joins TRBV5-8 to TRBJ1-1, with no clear D. V was trimmed by 4 bases and J by 3 bases, leaving 19 bases between them. The CDR3 is made up of 16 amino acids. Germline CDR1 SGHTS, CDR2 YDEGEE. CDR3 region: CASSAPRVMWDTEAFF. The CDR3 DNA sequence: TGTGCCAGCAGCGCGCCGCGGGTGATGTGGGACACTGAAGCTTTCTTT. The complete variable domain, with remaining parts taken from reference TRBV5-8 and TRBJ1-1, reads EAGVTQSPTHLIKTRGQQATLRCSPISGHTSVYWYQQALGLGLQFLLWYDEGEERNRGNFPPRFSGRQFPNYSSELNVNALELEDSALYLCASSAPRVMWDTEAFFGQGTRLTVV.

The V gene is TRBV6-5, the J gene TRBJ1-6; D possibly corresponds to TRBD1 (5 bases). Germline V gives CDR1 MNHEY, CDR2 SVGAGI. V lost 0 bases and J 10 bases, leaving 13 bases between the germline ends. The CDR3 consists of 15 residues. DNA for the CDR3: TGTGCCAGCAGTTACTCGGGCCAGGGTGGATCACCCCTCCACTTT. The encoded protein is CASSYSGQGGSPLHF.

As DNA, the CDR3 is TGTGCCAGCAGCTTAGTTACTTTCTCCTACGAGCAGTACTTC. The encoded protein is CASSLVTFSYEQYF. The V call is TRBV11-2, the J call TRBJ2-7; D call uncertain. Germline values: CDR1 SGHAT, CDR2 FQNNGV. Trimming removed 1 base at V and 0 bases at J, with 7 bases between. CDR3 size: 14 residues.

The rearrangement joins TRBV4-2 to TRBJ2-1; perhaps TRBD2 as D (7 bases). V gave up 1 base and J gave up 7 bases, with 20 bases separating them. Per the germline V gene, CDR1 is LGHNA and CDR2 is YNFKEQ. This CDR3 has 17 residues. CDR3 in DNA: TGTGCCAGCAGCCAAGTTGGGGGGGCACGACCAGCAAATGAGCAGTTCTTC. Translation: CASSQVGGARPANEQFF.

The rearrangement links TRBV19 to TRBJ1-2; 9 bases are shared with TRBD1. Germline CDR1 and CDR2: LNHDA and SQIVND (reference sequence). J was trimmed by 3 bases and V by 6 bases; bases with no gene match: 11. The length of the CDR3 is 16 residues. The CDR3 sequence is CASRKGTGSGYYGYTF. The CDR3 region has the DNA TGTGCCAGTAGGAAAGGGACAGGGAGCGGCTACTATGGCTACACCTTC.

The chain employs TRBV27 and TRBJ2-2; 7 bases are a match to TRBD2. The germline V gene has CDR1 MNHEY and CDR2 SMNVEV (reference sequence). This CDR3 comprises 14 residues. With V trimmed by 7 bases and J by 4 bases, 6 bases remained unmatched. The CDR3 region is CASTPRGVTGELFF. As DNA, the CDR3 is TGTGCCAGCACTCCCCGGGGGGTCACCGGGGAGCTGTTTTTT.

The V and J genes are TRBV30 and TRBJ1-3; TRBD1 is a possible D gene (6 bases). This CDR3 comprises 16 residues. The V gene's germline CDR1 is GTSNPN and CDR2 SVGIG (reference sequence). The V end lost 3 bases, the J end lost 1 base, and 16 bases lay between the germline ends. This CDR3 reads CAWRPLTGSSGNTIYF. The CDR3 DNA is TGTGCCTGGAGACCCCTTACAGGGTCTTCTGGAAACACCATATATTTT. Variable domain in full (rest from reference TRBV30 and TRBJ1-3): SQTIHQWPATLVQPVGSPLSLECTVEGTSNPNLYWYRQAAGRGLQLLFYSVGIGQISSEVPQNLSASRPQDRQFILSSKKLLLSDSGFYLCAWRPLTGSSGNTIYFGEGSWLTVV.

The chain uses TRBV19 and TRBJ2-5; the match to TRBD2 covers 7 bases. CDR1 LNHDA and CDR2 SQIVND come from the germline V gene (reference sequence). There are 13 residues in the CDR3. With 5 bases clipped from V and 10 bases from J, the junction kept 10 bases outside the gene matches. CDR3 nucleotides: TGTGCCAGTAGTTTGACTAGCTCCGGGGACCAGTACTTC. It encodes CASSLTSSGDQYF.

J is TRBJ2-3 and V is TRBV24-1; D may be TRBD1 (5 bases). Trimming cost V 3 bases and J 5 bases, with 11 bases left between them. This CDR3 has 14 amino acids. Per germline, CDR1 KGHDR and CDR2 SFDVKD. CDR3 region: CATSDRGHQDTQYF. For the CDR3, the DNA is TGTGCCACCAGTGATCGCGGACATCAAGATACGCAGTATTTT.

The chain couples TRBV13 to TRBJ2-5; TRBD2 agrees at 11 bases. Trimming cost V 3 bases and J 5 bases; bases outside gene matches: 8. The CDR3 totals 16 residues. Per germline, CDR1 PRHDT and CDR2 FYEKMQ (reference sequence). The CDR3 nucleotides read TGTGCCAGCAGCTTTGGGACTAGCGGTTTGAGGGAGACCCAGTACTTC. The encoded protein is CASSFGTSGLRETQYF.

The chain joins TRBV12-5 to TRBJ1-1; no clear D. From germline, CDR1 is LGHNT and CDR2 FRNRAP. V lost 3 bases and J 1 base, leaving 3 bases between the germline ends. This CDR3 is built from 12 residues. As DNA, the CDR3 is TGTGCTAGTGGTTTCGGGAACACTGAAGCTTTCTTT. It yields the protein CASGFGNTEAFF.

The chain has TRBV28 and TRBJ2-7, with TRBD2 matching over 7 bases. Germline V gene sequence: CDR1 MDHEN, CDR2 SYDVKM. CDR3 size: 11 residues. The CDR3 region is CPWGGAYEQYF. The CDR3 DNA sequence: TGTCCCTGGGGGGGTGCCTACGAGCAGTACTTC.

This clone was observed a handful of times. The chain carries TRBV3-1 (or the pseudogene TRBV3-2) and TRBJ1-6; 7 bases align to TRBD1. V lost 2 bases to trimming and J lost 9 bases; unmatched junction nucleotides: 4. The CDR3 has 14 amino acids. Germline V gene lookup returns CDR1 LGHDT and CDR2 YNNKEL (reference sequence). The CDR3 loop reads CASSQRRQGSPLHF. As DNA, the CDR3 is TGTGCCAGCAGCCAACGCAGACAGGGTTCACCCCTCCACTTT.

The chain joins TRBV21-1 to TRBJ2-3; the table calls TRBD2, which could not be checked here. TRBV21-1 is an annotated pseudogene. This CDR3 comprises 13 residues. The CDR3 coding sequence is TGTGCCAATAGCGGGGTAAGCACAGATACGCAGTATTTT. Protein sequence: CANSGVSTDTQYF.

J is TRBJ1-5 and V is TRBV7-2, with D maybe TRBD1 (5 bases). V was shortened by 5 bases and J by 7 bases, with 12 bases between the two germline ends. Germline V gene lookup returns CDR1 SGHTA and CDR2 FQGNSA. This CDR3 is built from 13 residues. The CDR3, as DNA: TGTGCCAGCAGCGCAAGGGGTGGACAGCCCCAGCATTTT. Protein product: CASSARGGQPQHF.

This sequence joins TRBV5-1 and TRBJ2-3; D may be TRBD1 (6 bases). Germline CDR1 and CDR2: SGHRS and YFSETQ. The V end lost 4 bases, the J end lost 5 bases, and 20 bases lay between the germline ends. This CDR3 comprises 16 residues. The CDR3 DNA reads as TGCGCCAGCAGCCCAACATCAGGGGCCTTAGGAGATACGCAGTATTTT. This gives the protein CASSPTSGALGDTQYF. Supplemented by reference TRBV5-1 and TRBJ2-3, the full variable domain reads KAGVTQTPRYLIKTRGQQVTLSCSPISGHRSVSWYQQTPGQGLQFLFEYFSETQRNKGNFPGRFSGRQFSNSRSEMNVSTLELGDSALYLCASSPTSGALGDTQYFGPGTRLTVL.

The chain carries TRBV9 and TRBJ2-7, with TRBD2 identical over 7 bases. Germline CDR1 reads SGDLS; CDR2 reads YYNGEE. V lost 4 bases to trimming and J lost 0 bases; unmatched junction nucleotides: 4. The CDR3 is 14 residues long. CDR3 in amino acids: CASSPGLDSYEQYF. Here the CDR3 DNA reads TGTGCCAGCAGCCCAGGACTAGACTCCTACGAGCAGTACTTC.

This chain uses TRBV19 with TRBJ1-4; no clear D gene. The CDR3 runs 16 residues. With 3 bases removed from V and 7 bases from J, the gap between germline ends came to 18 bases. Germline values: CDR1 LNHDA, CDR2 SQIVND (reference sequence). Written as DNA, the CDR3 is TGTGCCAGTAGTATCACCCGTAAGGGTGGAGGTGAAAAACTGTTTTTT. This codes for CASSITRKGGGEKLFF.

The count of this clone is one. The rearrangement uses TRBV7-2 and TRBJ2-3; 9 bases match TRBD2. Germline CDR1 SGHTA, CDR2 FQGNSA. V trimming: 1 base; J trimming: 2 bases; junction bases outside the gene matches: 10. The CDR3 totals 18 residues. The chain's CDR3 is CASSLVRSSGGFTDTQYF. The CDR3 DNA sequence: TGTGCCAGCAGCTTAGTTCGGAGTAGCGGGGGTTTCACAGATACGCAGTATTTT.

The V and J genes are TRBV19 and TRBJ2-1; 8 bases agree with TRBD1. The trim removed 6 bases at V and 3 bases at J, leaving 7 bases unmatched. The CDR3 has 15 amino acids. Germline loops: CDR1 LNHDA, CDR2 SQIVND (reference sequence). The CDR3 nucleotides are TGTGCCAGTAGGCCGGACAGGGTGGACTACAATGAGCAGTTCTTC. Encoded protein: CASRPDRVDYNEQFF.

On this clone itself: One end of the junction varies from germline; a read error may be responsible. V gene TRBV5-1 combines with J gene TRBJ2-2; 8 bases map to TRBD1. In germline, CDR1 is SGHRS, CDR2 YFSETQ. The CDR3 spans 15 residues. The CDR3 is CASSWGQANAGELFF. In nucleotides, the CDR3 is TGCGCCAGCAGCTGGGGACAGGCGAACGCCGGGGAGCTGTTTTTT.

The CDR3 loop reads CASSQPGQGTYEQYF. CDR3 DNA: TGCGCCAGCAGCCAGCCCGGACAGGGGACCTACGAGCAGTACTTC. The chain recombines TRBV4-1 with TRBJ2-7; 9 bases are shared with TRBD1. The CDR3 contains 15 residues. The V gene end was trimmed by 3 bases and the J gene end by 2 bases; junction bases not matched to a gene: 5. Germline-derived CDR1 and CDR2 are MGHRA and YSYEKL.

The J gene is TRBJ2-7, the V gene TRBV21-1; TRBD1, as called in the table, went unchecked against the DNA. TRBV21-1 is recorded as a pseudogene. This CDR3 region has 18 residues. The CDR3 protein is CASSKVLVRDKGLEEQYF. The CDR3 DNA reads as TGTGCCAGCAGCAAGGTCCTTGTCCGGGACAAGGGCTTGGAGGAGCAGTACTTC.